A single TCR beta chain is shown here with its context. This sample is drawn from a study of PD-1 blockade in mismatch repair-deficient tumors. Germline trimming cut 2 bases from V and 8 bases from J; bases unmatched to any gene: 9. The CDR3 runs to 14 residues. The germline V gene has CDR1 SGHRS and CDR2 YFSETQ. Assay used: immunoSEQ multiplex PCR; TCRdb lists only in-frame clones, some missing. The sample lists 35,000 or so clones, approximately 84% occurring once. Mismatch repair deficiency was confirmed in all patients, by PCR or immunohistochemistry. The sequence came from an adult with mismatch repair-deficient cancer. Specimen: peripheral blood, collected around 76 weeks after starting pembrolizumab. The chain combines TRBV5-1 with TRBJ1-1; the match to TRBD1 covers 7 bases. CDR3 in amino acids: CASSLIDREGEAFF. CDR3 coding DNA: TGCGCCAGCAGCTTAATCGACAGGGAGGGCGAAGCTTTCTTT.